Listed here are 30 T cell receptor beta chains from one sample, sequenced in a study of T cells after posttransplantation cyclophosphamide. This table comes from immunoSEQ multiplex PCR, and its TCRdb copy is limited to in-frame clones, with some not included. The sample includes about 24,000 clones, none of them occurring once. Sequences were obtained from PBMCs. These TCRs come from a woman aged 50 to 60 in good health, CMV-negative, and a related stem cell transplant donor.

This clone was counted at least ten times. The CDR3 region is CASSELSRMTF. CDR3 bases: TGTGCCAGCAGCGAACTTTCCAGGATGACCTTC. This chain links TRBV9 with TRBJ1-2; D gene uncertain. CDR1 is SGDLS and CDR2 is YYNGEE in the germline V gene. Trimming removed 3 bases from V and 14 bases from J, with 14 bases in between. CDR3 length equals 11 residues.

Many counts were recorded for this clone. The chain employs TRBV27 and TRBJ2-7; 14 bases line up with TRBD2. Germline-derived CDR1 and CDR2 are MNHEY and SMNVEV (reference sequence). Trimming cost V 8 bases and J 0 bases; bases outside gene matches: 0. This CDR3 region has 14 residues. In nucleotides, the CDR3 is TGTGCCAGCGGGACTAGCGGGAGCTCCTACGAGCAGTACTTC. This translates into CASGTSGSSYEQYF.

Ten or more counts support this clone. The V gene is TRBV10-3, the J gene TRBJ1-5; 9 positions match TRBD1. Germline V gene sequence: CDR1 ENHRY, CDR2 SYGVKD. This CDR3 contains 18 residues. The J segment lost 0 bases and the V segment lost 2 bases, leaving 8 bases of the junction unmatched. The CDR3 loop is CAISETGTGQYSNQPQHF. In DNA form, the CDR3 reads TGTGCCATCAGTGAGACCGGGACAGGGCAATATAGCAATCAGCCCCAGCATTTT.

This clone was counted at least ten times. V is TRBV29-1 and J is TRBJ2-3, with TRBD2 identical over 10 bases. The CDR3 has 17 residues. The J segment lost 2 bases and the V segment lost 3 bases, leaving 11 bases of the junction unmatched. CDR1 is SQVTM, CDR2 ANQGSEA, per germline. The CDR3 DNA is TGCAGCGTTGATCAAGCGGGAGGGTCCCTTCCCACAGATACGCAGTATTTT. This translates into CSVDQAGGSLPTDTQYF.

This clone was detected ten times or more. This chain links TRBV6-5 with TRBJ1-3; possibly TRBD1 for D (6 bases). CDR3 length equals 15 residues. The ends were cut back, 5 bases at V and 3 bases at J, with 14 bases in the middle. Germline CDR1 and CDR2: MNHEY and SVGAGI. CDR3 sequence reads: CASSPTGSIGNTIYF. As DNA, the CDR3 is TGTGCCAGCAGTCCTACAGGGAGTATTGGAAACACCATATATTTT.

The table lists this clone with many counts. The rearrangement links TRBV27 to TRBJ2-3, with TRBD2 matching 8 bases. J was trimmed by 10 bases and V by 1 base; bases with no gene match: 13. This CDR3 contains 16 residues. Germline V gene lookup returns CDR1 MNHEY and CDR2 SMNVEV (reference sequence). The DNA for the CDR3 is TGTGCCAGCAGTTTATTCAAGCGGGAGCCGGCCGTCGCGCAGTATTTT. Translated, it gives CASSLFKREPAVAQYF.

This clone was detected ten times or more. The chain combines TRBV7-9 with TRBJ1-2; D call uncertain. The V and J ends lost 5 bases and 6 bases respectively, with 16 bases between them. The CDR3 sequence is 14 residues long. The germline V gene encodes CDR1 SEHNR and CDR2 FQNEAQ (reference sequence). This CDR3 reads CASSASGYSDGYTF. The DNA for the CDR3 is TGTGCCAGCAGCGCTAGTGGGTATTCCGATGGCTACACCTTC.

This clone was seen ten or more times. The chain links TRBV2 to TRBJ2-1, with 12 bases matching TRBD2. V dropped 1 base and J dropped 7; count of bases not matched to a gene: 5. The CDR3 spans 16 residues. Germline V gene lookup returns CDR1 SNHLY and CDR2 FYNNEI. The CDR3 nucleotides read TGTGCCAGCAGTGAAGGGGCTAGCGGGAGGGGGAATGAGCAGTTCTTC. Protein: CASSEGASGRGNEQFF.

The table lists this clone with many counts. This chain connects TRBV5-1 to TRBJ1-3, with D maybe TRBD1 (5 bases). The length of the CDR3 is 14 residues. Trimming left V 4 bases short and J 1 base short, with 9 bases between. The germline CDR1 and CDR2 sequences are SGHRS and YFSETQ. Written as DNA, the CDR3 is TGCGCCAGCAGCCTCGGGGGGTCTGGAAACACCATATATTTT. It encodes CASSLGGSGNTIYF.

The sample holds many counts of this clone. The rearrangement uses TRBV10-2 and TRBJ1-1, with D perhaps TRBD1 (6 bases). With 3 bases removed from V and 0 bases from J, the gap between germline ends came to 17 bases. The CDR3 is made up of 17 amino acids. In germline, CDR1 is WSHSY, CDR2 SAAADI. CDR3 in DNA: TGCGCCAGCAGTGACCCCGGGGGGGGGCTCTTGAACACTGAAGCTTTCTTT. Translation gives CASSDPGGGLLNTEAFF.

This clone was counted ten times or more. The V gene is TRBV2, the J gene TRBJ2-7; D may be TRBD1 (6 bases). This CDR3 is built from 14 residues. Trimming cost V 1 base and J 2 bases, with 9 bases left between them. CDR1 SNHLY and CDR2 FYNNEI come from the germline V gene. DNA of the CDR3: TGTGCCAGCAGTGAAGACAGGGTACCCTACGAGCAGTACTTC. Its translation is CASSEDRVPYEQYF.

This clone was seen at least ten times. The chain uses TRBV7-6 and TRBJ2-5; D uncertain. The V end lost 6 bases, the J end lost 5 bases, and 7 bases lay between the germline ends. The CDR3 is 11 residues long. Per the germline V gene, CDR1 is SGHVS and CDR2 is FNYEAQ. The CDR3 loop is CASRLEETQYF. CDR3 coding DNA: TGTGCCAGCAGGCTTGAGGAGACCCAGTACTTC.

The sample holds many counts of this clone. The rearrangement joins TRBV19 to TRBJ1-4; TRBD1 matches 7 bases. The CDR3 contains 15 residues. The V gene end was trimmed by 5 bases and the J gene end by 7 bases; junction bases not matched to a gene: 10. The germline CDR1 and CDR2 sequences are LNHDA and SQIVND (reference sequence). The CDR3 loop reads CASSPQTGKSEKLFF. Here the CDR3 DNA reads TGTGCCAGTAGTCCGCAGACAGGGAAGAGTGAAAAACTGTTTTTT.

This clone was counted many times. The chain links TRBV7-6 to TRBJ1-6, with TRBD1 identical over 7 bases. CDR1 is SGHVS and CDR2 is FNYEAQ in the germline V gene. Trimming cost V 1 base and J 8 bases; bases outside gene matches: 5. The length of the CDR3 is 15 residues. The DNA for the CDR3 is TGTGCCAGCAGCTTAGAGACAGGGATACATTCACCCCTCCACTTT. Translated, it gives CASSLETGIHSPLHF.

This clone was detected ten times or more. CDR3 sequence: CASSGQGWDQPQHF. DNA for the CDR3: TGTGCCAGCAGTGGACAGGGGTGGGATCAGCCCCAGCATTTT. The chain combines TRBV6-1 with TRBJ1-5; 8 positions match TRBD1. Germline values: CDR1 MNHNS, CDR2 SASEGT. With 4 bases clipped from V and 5 bases from J, the junction kept 4 bases outside the gene matches. The CDR3 consists of 14 residues.

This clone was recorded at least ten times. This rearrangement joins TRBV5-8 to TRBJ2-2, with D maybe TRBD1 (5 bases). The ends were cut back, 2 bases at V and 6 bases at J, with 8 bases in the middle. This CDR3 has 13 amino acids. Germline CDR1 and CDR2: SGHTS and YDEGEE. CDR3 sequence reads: CASSFAGSGELFF. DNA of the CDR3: TGTGCCAGCAGCTTCGCAGGGTCCGGGGAGCTGTTTTTT.

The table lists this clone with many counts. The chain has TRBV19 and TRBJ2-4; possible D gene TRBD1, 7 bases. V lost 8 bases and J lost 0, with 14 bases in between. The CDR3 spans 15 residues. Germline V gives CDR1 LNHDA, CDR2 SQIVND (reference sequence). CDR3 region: CASEEGATAKNIQYF. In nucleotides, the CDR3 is TGTGCCAGTGAGGAGGGGGCCACAGCCAAAAACATTCAGTACTTC.

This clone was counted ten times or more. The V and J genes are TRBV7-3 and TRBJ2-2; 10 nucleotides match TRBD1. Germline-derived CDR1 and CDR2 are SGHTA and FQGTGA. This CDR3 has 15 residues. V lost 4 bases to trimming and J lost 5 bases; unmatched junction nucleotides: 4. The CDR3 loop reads CASSSTGGETGELFF. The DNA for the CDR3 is TGTGCCAGCAGCTCGACAGGGGGCGAAACCGGGGAGCTGTTTTTT. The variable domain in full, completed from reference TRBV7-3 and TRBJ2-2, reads GAGVSQTPSNKVTEKGKYVELRCDPISGHTALYWYRQSLGQGPEFLIYFQGTGAADDSGLPNDRFFAVRPEGSVSTLKIQRTERGDSAVYLCASSSTGGETGELFFGEGSRLTVL.

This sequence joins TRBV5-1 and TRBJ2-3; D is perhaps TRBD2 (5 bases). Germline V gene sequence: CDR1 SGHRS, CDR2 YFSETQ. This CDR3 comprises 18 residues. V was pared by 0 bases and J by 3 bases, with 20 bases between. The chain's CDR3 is CASSLGQDPPGTTDTQYF. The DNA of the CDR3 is TGCGCCAGCAGCTTGGGTCAGGACCCGCCGGGAACGACAGATACGCAGTATTTT.

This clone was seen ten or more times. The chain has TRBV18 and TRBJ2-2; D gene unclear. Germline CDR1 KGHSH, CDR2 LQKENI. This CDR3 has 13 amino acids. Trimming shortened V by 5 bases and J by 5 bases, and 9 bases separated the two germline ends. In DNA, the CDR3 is TGTGCCAGCTCAATCTCCGAGACCGGGGAGCTGTTTTTT. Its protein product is CASSISETGELFF.

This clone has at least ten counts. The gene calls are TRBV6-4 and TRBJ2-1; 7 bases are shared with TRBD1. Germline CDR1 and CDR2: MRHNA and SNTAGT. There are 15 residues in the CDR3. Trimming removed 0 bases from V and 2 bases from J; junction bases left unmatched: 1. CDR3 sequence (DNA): TGTGCCAGCAGTGACTCAGGGGGCGCCTACAATGAGCAGTTCTTC. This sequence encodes CASSDSGGAYNEQFF.

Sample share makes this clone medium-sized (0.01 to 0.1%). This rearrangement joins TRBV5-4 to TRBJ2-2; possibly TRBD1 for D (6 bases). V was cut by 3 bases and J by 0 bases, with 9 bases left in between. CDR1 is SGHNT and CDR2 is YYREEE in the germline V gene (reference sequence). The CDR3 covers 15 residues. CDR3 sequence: CASSSGTTNTGELFF. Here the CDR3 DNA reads TGTGCCAGCAGCTCCGGGACAACGAACACCGGGGAGCTGTTTTTT.

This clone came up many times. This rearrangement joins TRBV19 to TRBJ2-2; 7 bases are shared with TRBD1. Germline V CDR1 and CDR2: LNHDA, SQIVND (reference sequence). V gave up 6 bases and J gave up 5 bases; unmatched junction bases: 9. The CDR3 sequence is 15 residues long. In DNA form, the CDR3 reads TGTGCCAGTAGCCCCAGGGGGACAATGACCGGGGAGCTGTTTTTT. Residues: CASSPRGTMTGELFF.

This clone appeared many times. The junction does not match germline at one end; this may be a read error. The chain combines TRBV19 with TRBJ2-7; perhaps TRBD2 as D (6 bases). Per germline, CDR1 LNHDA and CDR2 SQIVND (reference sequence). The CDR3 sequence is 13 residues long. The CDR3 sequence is CASSIMVWRELNF. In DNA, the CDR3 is TGTGCCAGTAGTATTATGGTATGGAGGGAACTTAACTTC.

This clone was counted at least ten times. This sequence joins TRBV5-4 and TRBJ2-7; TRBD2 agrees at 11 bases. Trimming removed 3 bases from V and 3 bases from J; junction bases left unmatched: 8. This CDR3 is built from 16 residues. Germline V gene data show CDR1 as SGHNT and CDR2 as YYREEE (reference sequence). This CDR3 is CASSYGTSGGHYEQYF. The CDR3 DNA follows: TGTGCCAGCAGCTACGGGACTAGCGGAGGCCACTACGAGCAGTACTTC.

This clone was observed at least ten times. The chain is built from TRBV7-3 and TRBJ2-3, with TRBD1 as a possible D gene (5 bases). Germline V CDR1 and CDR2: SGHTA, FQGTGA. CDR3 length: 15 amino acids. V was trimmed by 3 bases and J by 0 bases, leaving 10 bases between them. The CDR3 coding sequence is TGTGCCAGCAGCTTGACAGCGCAAAGCACAGATACGCAGTATTTT. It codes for CASSLTAQSTDTQYF.

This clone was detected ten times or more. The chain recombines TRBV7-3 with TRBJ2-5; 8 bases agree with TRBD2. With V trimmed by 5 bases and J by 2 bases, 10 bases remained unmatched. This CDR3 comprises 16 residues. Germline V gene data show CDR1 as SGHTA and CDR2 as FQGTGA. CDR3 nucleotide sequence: TGTGCCAGCAGCCCAGGGCCTAGCGGGCCTCAAGAGACCCAGTACTTC. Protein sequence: CASSPGPSGPQETQYF.

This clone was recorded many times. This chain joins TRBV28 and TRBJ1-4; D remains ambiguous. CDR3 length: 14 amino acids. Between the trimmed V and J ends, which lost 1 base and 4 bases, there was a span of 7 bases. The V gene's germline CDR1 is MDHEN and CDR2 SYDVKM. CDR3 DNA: TGTGCCAGCAGTTTATTCTCCCTTAATGAAAAACTGTTTTTT. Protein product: CASSLFSLNEKLFF.

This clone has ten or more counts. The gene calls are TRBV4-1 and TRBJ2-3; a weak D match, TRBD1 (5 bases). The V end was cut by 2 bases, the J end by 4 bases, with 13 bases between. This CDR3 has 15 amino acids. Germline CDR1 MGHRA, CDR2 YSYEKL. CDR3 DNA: TGCGCCAGCAGCCAAACCTCAGGGTTTTCAGATACGCAGTATTTT. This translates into CASSQTSGFSDTQYF.

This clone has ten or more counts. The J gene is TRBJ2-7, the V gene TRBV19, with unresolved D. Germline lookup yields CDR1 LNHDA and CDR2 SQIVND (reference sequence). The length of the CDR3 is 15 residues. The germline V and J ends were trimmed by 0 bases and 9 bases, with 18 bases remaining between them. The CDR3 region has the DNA TGTGCCAGTAGTATAGATGCTGGCTCCCCTACGGGGCAGTACTTC. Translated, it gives CASSIDAGSPTGQYF. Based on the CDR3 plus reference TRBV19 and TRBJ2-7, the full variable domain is DGGITQSPKYLFRKEGQNVTLSCEQNLNHDAMYWYRQDPGQGLRLIYYSQIVNDFQKGDIAEGYSVSREKKESFPLTVTSAQKNPTAFYLCASSIDAGSPTGQYFGPGTRLTVT.